The 20 T cell receptor beta chains below come from one sample, sequenced in a study of blood T cell repertoires in COVID-19. Libraries were prepared by immunoSEQ multiplex PCR; TCRdb keeps only in-frame clonotypes and omits some of them. The sample contains about 330,000 clones, about 87% of which appear only once. Sequences were obtained from PBMCs or T cells enriched from blood (not recorded which). The receptors were sampled from a man aged 30 to 39 who had recovered from COVID-19.

This chain links TRBV3-1 (or the pseudogene TRBV3-2) with TRBJ2-7; 7 bases are a match to TRBD1. The CDR3 runs to 15 residues. The germline V gene encodes CDR1 LGHDT and CDR2 YNNKEL (reference sequence). The V and J ends lost 1 base and 1 base, in that order; junction bases with no gene match: 4. CDR3 in amino acids: CASSQGDSPSYEQYF. For the CDR3, the DNA is TGTGCCAGCAGCCAAGGGGACAGTCCTTCCTACGAGCAGTACTTC.

This chain joins TRBV24-1 and TRBJ2-7, with a tentative D call TRBD2 (8 bases). The germline V gene has CDR1 KGHDR and CDR2 SFDVKD. This CDR3 region has 17 residues. The V end lost 2 bases, the J end lost 4 bases, and 20 bases lay between the germline ends. The CDR3 region has the DNA TGTGCCACCAGTGATTCGGGACAGTTTAGCGGGGTTTACGAGCAGTACTTC. It specifies CATSDSGQFSGVYEQYF.

The chain links TRBV12-3 or TRBV12-4 to TRBJ2-7; D not resolved. V was trimmed by 3 bases and J by 13 bases, leaving 13 bases between them. The CDR3 contains 11 residues. Here the CDR3 reads CASSFTRQKYF. The CDR3 region has the DNA TGTGCCAGCAGTTTCACCCGTCAGAAATACTTC.

The gene calls are TRBV9 and TRBJ2-3, with D possibly TRBD1 on 6 matching bases. CDR1 SGDLS and CDR2 YYNGEE come from the germline V gene. The CDR3 length is 20 residues. The ends were cut back, 0 bases at V and 2 bases at J, with 25 bases in the middle. The CDR3 nucleotides read TGTGCCAGCAGCGTAGAAATAAGGTCAGGGGCAGGGGCTTTCACAGATACGCAGTATTTT. Translated: CASSVEIRSGAGAFTDTQYF.

The chain carries TRBV6-4 and TRBJ2-3; 10 bases map to TRBD2. CDR1 MRHNA and CDR2 SNTAGT come from the germline V gene. V shed 3 bases, J shed 4 bases, and the junction held 1 base outside the gene matches. The CDR3 is 14 amino acids. The CDR3 region is CASSESGGADTQYF. CDR3 DNA: TGTGCCAGCAGTGAGAGCGGGGGGGCAGATACGCAGTATTTT.

V usage is TRBV9 and J usage is TRBJ2-2; TRBD1 matches 8 bases. The V and J ends lost 4 bases and 4 bases, in that order; junction bases with no gene match: 9. CDR3 size: 16 residues. CDR1 and CDR2 from the germline V gene are SGDLS and YYNGEE. The CDR3 reads CASSLTQGAGTGELFF. The DNA of the CDR3 is TGTGCCAGCAGCCTTACGCAGGGGGCGGGCACCGGGGAGCTGTTTTTT.

The chain employs TRBV19 and TRBJ1-2; D possibly corresponds to TRBD1 (6 bases). CDR1 LNHDA and CDR2 SQIVND come from the germline V gene (reference sequence). There are 16 residues in the CDR3. The ends were cut back, 6 bases at V and 4 bases at J, with 21 bases in the middle. CDR3 bases: TGTGCCAGTAGCCCTCGAGACCAGGGGATGGGCTATGGCTACACCTTC. Its translation: CASSPRDQGMGYGYTF.

The J gene is TRBJ2-3, the V gene TRBV15, with 9 nucleotides matching TRBD1. Trimming at V came to 1 base and at J to 2 bases, leaving 4 bases not matched to a gene. This CDR3 is built from 16 residues. CDR1 is LNHNV, CDR2 YYDKDF, per germline (reference sequence). CDR3 sequence (DNA): TGTGCCACCAGCAGAGGGGGGACAGGGCTCACAGATACGCAGTATTTT. Its protein is CATSRGGTGLTDTQYF.

V is TRBV19 and J is TRBJ1-1, with D possibly TRBD1 on 5 matching bases. The V gene lost 3 bases and the J gene lost 1 base, with 9 bases spanning the gap. The germline CDR1 and CDR2 sequences are LNHDA and SQIVND (reference sequence). The length of the CDR3 is 14 residues. In DNA, the CDR3 is TGTGCCAGTAGTATGGACGGGGGGAACACTGAAGCTTTCTTT. It codes for CASSMDGGNTEAFF.

The V gene is TRBV6-5, the J gene TRBJ1-1, with TRBD1 identical over 8 bases. After removal of 0 bases from V and 3 bases from J, the junction contained 3 bases not matched to a gene. The CDR3 contains 15 residues. Germline lookup yields CDR1 MNHEY and CDR2 SVGAGI. CDR3 in DNA: TGTGCCAGCAGTTACTCGACAGGGGTTTACACTGAAGCTTTCTTT. Protein: CASSYSTGVYTEAFF.

In its sample, this clone was seen a few times. V and J are TRBV5-1 and TRBJ2-5; D not resolved. Germline V gives CDR1 SGHRS, CDR2 YFSETQ. The CDR3 contains 16 residues. Trimming removed 2 bases at V and 1 base at J, with 15 bases between. DNA for the CDR3: TGCGCCAGCAGCTTCACAGTTGCTGTAGTCCAAGAGACCCAGTACTTC. This sequence encodes CASSFTVAVVQETQYF.

This clone has more than one count but fewer than ten. This rearrangement joins TRBV12-5 to TRBJ1-5; 9 nucleotides line up with TRBD1. Germline CDR1 and CDR2: LGHNT and FRNRAP. V was pared by 8 bases and J by 0 bases, with 14 bases of the junction left unmatched. CDR3 length: 18 amino acids. Here the CDR3 reads CASTLRDRAPYSNQPQHF. CDR3 nucleotide sequence: TGTGCTAGTACCCTGAGGGACAGGGCCCCTTATAGCAATCAGCCCCAGCATTTT.

V is TRBV9 and J is TRBJ2-1, with D maybe TRBD2 (5 bases). Germline loops: CDR1 SGDLS, CDR2 YYNGEE. The CDR3 totals 12 residues. The V gene lost 4 bases and the J gene lost 8 bases, with 10 bases spanning the gap. CDR3 sequence reads: CASSFRRDEQFF. DNA for the CDR3: TGTGCCAGCAGCTTCCGGCGGGATGAGCAGTTCTTC.

The chain couples TRBV2 to TRBJ1-1, with 9 bases matching TRBD1. This CDR3 is built from 16 residues. Unmatched junction bases numbered 10, after V lost 4 bases and J lost 4 bases. CDR1 SNHLY and CDR2 FYNNEI come from the germline V gene. CDR3 DNA sequence: TGTGCCAGCAGTGGGAACCCCGGACAGGGGCGCACTGAAGCTTTCTTT. Amino acids: CASSGNPGQGRTEAFF.

This chain connects TRBV27 to TRBJ1-2, with 10 bases aligning to TRBD1. This CDR3 has 16 amino acids. The junction had 11 bases not matched to a gene; V was cut back by 4 bases and J by 6 bases. Germline V gives CDR1 MNHEY, CDR2 SMNVEV (reference sequence). The CDR3: CASSSFRDRGGHGYTF. In DNA, the CDR3 is TGTGCCAGCAGTTCGTTCCGGGACAGGGGCGGTCATGGCTACACCTTC.

The chain joins TRBV7-6 to TRBJ1-2, with D possibly being TRBD1 (6 bases). V lost 5 bases and J 4 bases, leaving 14 bases between the germline ends. The CDR3 is 14 amino acids. Germline assignment: CDR1 SGHVS and CDR2 FNYEAQ. This CDR3 is CASSPRGRGYGYTF. CDR3 in DNA: TGTGCCAGCAGCCCCCGGGGCAGGGGCTATGGCTACACCTTC. The full variable domain, completed using reference TRBV7-6 and TRBJ1-2, is GAGVSQSPRYKVTKRGQDVALRCDPISGHVSLYWYRQALGQGPEFLTYFNYEAQQDKSGLPNDRFSAERPEGSISTLTIQRTEQRDSAMYRCASSPRGRGYGYTFGSGTRLTVV.

CDR3 in DNA: TGTGCCAGCAGCTGGCCGTGGGGCGGGATGGACACCGGGGAGCTGTTTTTT. This encodes CASSWPWGGMDTGELFF. J is TRBJ2-2 and V is TRBV13; tentatively, D is TRBD2 (6 bases). The CDR3 consists of 17 residues. From germline, CDR1 is PRHDT and CDR2 FYEKMQ (reference sequence). Trimming cost V 4 bases and J 3 bases, with 18 bases left between them.

V and J are TRBV30 and TRBJ2-7; tentative D call: TRBD1 (6 bases). The CDR3 has 15 residues. The germline gives CDR1 GTSNPN, CDR2 SVGIG (reference sequence). The germline V and J ends were trimmed by 4 bases and 4 bases, with 20 bases remaining between them. The CDR3 loop reads CAWTPLPTGRYEQYF. The CDR3 region has the DNA TGTGCCTGGACCCCCCTCCCCACAGGGAGATACGAGCAGTACTTC.

This rearrangement joins TRBV5-4 to TRBJ2-7, with 10 bases aligning to TRBD1. V lost 3 bases and J lost 1; bases outside the gene matches: 1. The CDR3 has 14 amino acids. CDR1 and CDR2 from the germline V gene are SGHNT and YYREEE (reference sequence). The CDR3 region is CASSWGQGSYEQYF. Written as DNA, the CDR3 is TGTGCCAGCAGCTGGGGACAGGGGTCCTACGAGCAGTACTTC.

The chain uses TRBV10-3 and TRBJ1-2, with D possibly TRBD1 on 6 matching bases. The CDR3 runs to 13 residues. V lost 2 bases, J lost 6 bases, and 10 bases lay in between. Germline V CDR1 and CDR2: ENHRY, SYGVKD. CDR3 nucleotides: TGTGCCATCAGTGAGCGGGGGGCTGATGGCTACACCTTC. Translated: CAISERGADGYTF.